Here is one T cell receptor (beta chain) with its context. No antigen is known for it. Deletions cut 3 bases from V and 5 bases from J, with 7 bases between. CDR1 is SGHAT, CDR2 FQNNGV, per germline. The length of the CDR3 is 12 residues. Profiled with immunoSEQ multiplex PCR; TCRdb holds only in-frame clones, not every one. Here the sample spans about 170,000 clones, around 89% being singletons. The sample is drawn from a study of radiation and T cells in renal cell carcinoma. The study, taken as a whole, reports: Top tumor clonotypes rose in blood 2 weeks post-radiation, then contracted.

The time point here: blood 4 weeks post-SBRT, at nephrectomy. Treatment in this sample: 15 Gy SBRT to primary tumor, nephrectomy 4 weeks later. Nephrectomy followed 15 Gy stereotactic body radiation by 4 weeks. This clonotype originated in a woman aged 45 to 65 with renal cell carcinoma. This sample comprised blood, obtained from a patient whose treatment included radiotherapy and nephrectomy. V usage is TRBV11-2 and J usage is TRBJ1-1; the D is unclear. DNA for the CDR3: TGTGCCAGCAGCTTCAGAGAAACTGAAGCTTTCTTT. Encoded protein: CASSFRETEAFF. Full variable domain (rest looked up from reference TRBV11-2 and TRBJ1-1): EAGVAQSPRYKIIEKRQSVAFWCNPISGHATLYWYQQILGQGPKLLIQFQNNGVVDDSQLPKDRFSAERLKGVDSTLKIQPAKLEDSAVYLCASSFRETEAFFGQGTRLTVV.